This T cell receptor (beta chain) was recorded in a study of blood T cell repertoires in COVID-19. TCRdb's copy holds only in-frame clones and misses some; the assay was immunoSEQ multiplex PCR. Of hundreds of thousands of clones in the sample, about nine tenths are singletons; the top ten hold roughly 1.4%. Trimming removed 0 bases at V and 4 bases at J, with 16 bases between. Germline CDR1 MNHNS, CDR2 SASEGT. There are 17 residues in the CDR3. The specimen sequenced was peripheral blood. The chain employs TRBV6-1 and TRBJ1-5; D is possibly TRBD1 (5 bases). This clonotype was sampled from a woman between 25 and 40 years old with active or convalescent COVID-19. The CDR3 loop reads CASSEALGRVINQPQHF. In nucleotides, the CDR3 is TGTGCCAGCAGTGAAGCGCTTGGCAGGGTAATAAATCAGCCCCAGCATTTT.